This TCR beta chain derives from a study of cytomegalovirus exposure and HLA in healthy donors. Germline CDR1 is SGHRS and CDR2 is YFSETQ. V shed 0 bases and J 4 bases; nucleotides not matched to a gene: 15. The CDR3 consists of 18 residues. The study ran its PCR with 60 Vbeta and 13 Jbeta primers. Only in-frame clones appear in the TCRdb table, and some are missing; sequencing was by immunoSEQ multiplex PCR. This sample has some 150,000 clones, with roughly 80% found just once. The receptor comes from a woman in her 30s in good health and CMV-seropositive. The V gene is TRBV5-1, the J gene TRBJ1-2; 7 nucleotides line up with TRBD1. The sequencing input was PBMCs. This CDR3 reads CASSLVQGYRRWTYGYTF. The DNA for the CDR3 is TGCGCCAGCAGCTTGGTACAGGGGTATCGCAGGTGGACCTATGGCTACACCTTC.